This T cell receptor (beta chain) was observed in a study of T cell repertoires in cytomegalovirus infection. Germline CDR1 is SGHRS and CDR2 is YFSETQ. There are 16 residues in the CDR3. Trimming shortened V by 0 bases and J by 0 bases, and 12 bases separated the two germline ends. This clonotype was seen a handful of times. MiXCR, applied by TCRdb to the reads, yields one record per CDR3 protein. This table holds hundreds of thousands of distinct CDR3 sequences, 17% found once. The genes are TRBV5-1 and TRBJ1-1; D is possibly TRBD1 (5 bases). Sequenced material: PBMCs. The clonotype comes from a human donor in good health (CMV status not recorded). Some clones in this sample may be carry-over from other donors' samples. CDR3 DNA: TGCGCCAGCAGCTTGGACGGGGGACCCATGAACACTGAAGCTTTCTTT. Residues: CASSLDGGPMNTEAFF. The full variable domain, rest sourced from reference TRBV5-1 and TRBJ1-1, is KAGVTQTPRYLIKTRGQQVTLSCSPISGHRSVSWYQQTPGQGLQFLFEYFSETQRNKGNFPGRFSGRQFSNSRSEMNVSTLELGDSALYLCASSLDGGPMNTEAFFGQGTRLTVV.